Listed below are T cell receptor beta chains from one sample, sequenced in a study of blood T cell repertoires in COVID-19. TCRdb keeps only in-frame clones here, not all; method: immunoSEQ multiplex PCR. The profile shows over 200,000 clones, roughly 87% of them singletons. Input material: peripheral blood. The receptor source for this set is a man aged 40-49 years with active or convalescent COVID-19. Each CDR3 is given with its conserved first and last residue. D genes are given only for firm matches.

J gene: TRBJ1-6; V gene: TRBV27; CDR3 length: 18; D gene: TRBD1; CDR3 protein: CASSLLSVLGQQDSPLHF
J gene: TRBJ2-7; V gene: TRBV11-2; CDR3 length: 12; D gene: .; CDR3 protein: CASSLLTYEQYF
J gene: TRBJ1-3; V gene: TRBV7-2; CDR3 length: 16; D gene: .; CDR3 protein: CASSSVVARSGNTIYF
J gene: TRBJ2-1; V gene: TRBV6-1; CDR3 length: 15; D gene: .; CDR3 protein: CASSSPDSSYNEQFF
J gene: TRBJ2-2; V gene: TRBV9; CDR3 length: 15; D gene: TRBD1; CDR3 protein: CASSVEGADTGELFF
J gene: TRBJ2-3; V gene: TRBV6-5; CDR3 length: 14; D gene: TRBD2; CDR3 protein: CASRDGLAGEKQYF
J gene: TRBJ1-2; V gene: TRBV20-1; CDR3 length: 11; D gene: .; CDR3 protein: CSADRDYGYTF
J gene: TRBJ2-1; V gene: TRBV27; CDR3 length: 16; D gene: TRBD2; CDR3 protein: CASRGLAGGPLGEQFF
J gene: TRBJ2-7; V gene: TRBV28; CDR3 length: 20; D gene: TRBD1; CDR3 protein: CASSLFPYTGEGNPSYEQYF
J gene: TRBJ1-2; V gene: TRBV28; CDR3 length: 15; D gene: .; CDR3 protein: CASSFRGQSNYGYTF
J gene: TRBJ2-7; V gene: TRBV27; CDR3 length: 14; D gene: TRBD1; CDR3 protein: CASSLWDRVYEQYF
J gene: TRBJ1-4; V gene: TRBV19; CDR3 length: 16; D gene: TRBD1; CDR3 protein: CASSTLPGQINEKLFF
J gene: TRBJ1-2; V gene: TRBV6-5; CDR3 length: 15; D gene: TRBD1; CDR3 protein: CASRQGTGTHYGYTF
J gene: TRBJ1-1; V gene: TRBV9; CDR3 length: 13; D gene: .; CDR3 protein: CASSVSTQGKAFF
J gene: TRBJ2-3; V gene: TRBV7-9; CDR3 length: 17; D gene: .; CDR3 protein: CASSFLSPAGLGDTQYF
J gene: TRBJ2-3; V gene: TRBV5-6; CDR3 length: 15; D gene: .; CDR3 protein: CASSSDPTSTDTQYF
J gene: TRBJ2-3; V gene: TRBV3-1/TRBV3-2; CDR3 length: 13; D gene: .; CDR3 protein: CASSPRGTDTQYF
J gene: TRBJ2-5; V gene: TRBV28; CDR3 length: 15; D gene: TRBD2; CDR3 protein: CASSLLAGVQETQYF
J gene: TRBJ1-2; V gene: TRBV5-1; CDR3 length: 15; D gene: .; CDR3 protein: CASSLVPDLNYGYTF
J gene: TRBJ2-1; V gene: TRBV18; CDR3 length: 14; D gene: TRBD2; CDR3 protein: CASSHTSDRDEQFF
J gene: TRBJ1-1; V gene: TRBV30; CDR3 length: 13; D gene: .; CDR3 protein: CAWSLDQGTEAFF
J gene: TRBJ1-2; V gene: TRBV28; CDR3 length: 14; D gene: .; CDR3 protein: CASRYGGHSGDYTF
J gene: TRBJ2-5; V gene: TRBV19; CDR3 length: 14; D gene: TRBD1; CDR3 protein: CASTHTGGAETQYF
J gene: TRBJ1-4; V gene: TRBV15; CDR3 length: 15; D gene: .; CDR3 protein: CATSEGGEFNEKLFF
J gene: TRBJ2-1; V gene: TRBV27; CDR3 length: 11; D gene: .; CDR3 protein: CASRTYNEQFF
J gene: TRBJ2-1; V gene: TRBV6-2/TRBV6-3; CDR3 length: 15; D gene: .; CDR3 protein: CASSYGQGPLNEQFF
J gene: TRBJ1-5; V gene: TRBV19; CDR3 length: 17; D gene: .; CDR3 protein: CASSMFGAPNENQPQHF